These 12 T cell receptor beta chains came from one sample sequenced in a study of metastatic and nonmetastatic thyroid tumors. Each patient went into thyroid surgery without having received any treatment. Via MiXCR, TCRdb re-called the PCR reads. The sample lists about 42,000 clones, 9% to 13% seen once, with 8.5% to 10% in the top ten. Sequencing was done on a sample of blood. The receptors stem from a male donor with papillary thyroid cancer or a benign thyroid nodule (not recorded which). Some clones in this sample may be carry-over from other donors' samples.

This clone was recorded at least ten times. The chain is built from TRBV20-1 and TRBJ1-3, with D uncertain. CDR1 is DFQATT, CDR2 SNEGSKA, per germline (reference sequence). Trimming removed 3 bases at V and 0 bases at J, with 6 bases between. CDR3 size: 13 residues. CDR3 amino acids: CSASRDSGNTIYF. CDR3 DNA: TGCAGTGCTAGCCGGGACTCTGGAAACACCATATATTTT.

This clone was seen ten or more times. The chain recombines TRBV20-1 with TRBJ2-7; 7 bases map to TRBD2. The CDR3 is made up of 13 amino acids. Germline lookup yields CDR1 DFQATT and CDR2 SNEGSKA (reference sequence). V gave up 5 bases and J gave up 0 bases; unmatched junction bases: 4. The CDR3 spells CSAPGGHSYEQYF. For the CDR3, the DNA is TGCAGTGCTCCGGGAGGCCACTCCTACGAGCAGTACTTC.

This clone was picked up many times. Within the sample, other DNA sequences also encode this same CDR3. The chain combines TRBV27 with TRBJ1-2; D gene unclear. The CDR3 consists of 17 residues. CDR1 and CDR2 from the germline V gene are MNHEY and SMNVEV (reference sequence). V was clipped by 0 bases and J by 7 bases, with 21 bases between them. This CDR3 reads CASSLSGLRSLLVGYTF. CDR3 DNA: TGTGCCAGCAGTTTATCAGGGTTGAGGTCGTTATTAGTTGGCTACACCTTC.

This clone was seen repeatedly, ten times or more. This chain links TRBV19 with TRBJ2-1; D is ambiguous. The V gene lost 0 bases and the J gene lost 6 bases, with 0 bases spanning the gap. Germline V lookup: CDR1 LNHDA, CDR2 SQIVND (reference sequence). This CDR3 region has 11 residues. The CDR3 region has the DNA TGTGCCAGTAGTATAGACAATGAGCAGTTCTTC. It encodes CASSIDNEQFF.

This clone was recorded many times. This chain uses TRBV5-4 with TRBJ2-3, with D unresolved. Deletions cut 7 bases from V and 8 bases from J, with 14 bases between. This CDR3 spans 12 amino acids. Germline V lookup: CDR1 SGHNT, CDR2 YYREEE (reference sequence). CDR3 in amino acids: CASRRSLGTQYF. The CDR3 nucleotides read TGTGCCAGCCGACGGTCGTTGGGTACGCAGTATTTT.

Concerning this clone: The junction differs from germline at one of its ends, possibly a read error. The V call is TRBV28, the J call TRBJ2-7; TRBD2 is a possible D gene (6 bases). The CDR3 totals 13 residues. The V gene's germline CDR1 is MDHEN and CDR2 SYDVKM. CDR3 sequence reads: CASSSAGRAEQCF. The DNA of the CDR3 is TGTGCCAGCAGCAGCGCGGGGCGGGCCGAGCAGTGCTTC.

A note on this clone: This could be a read error, since a much larger clone is one nucleotide away. In DNA form, the CDR3 reads TGTGCCATCAGCCAAGCAAGGCAGACCCAGTACTTC. Translation gives CAISQARQTQYF. This sequence joins TRBV3-1 and TRBJ2-5; no clear D. This CDR3 spans 12 amino acids. Germline loops: CDR1 LGHDT, CDR2 YNNKEL (reference sequence).

This clone appeared many times. The chain combines TRBV6-6 with TRBJ2-1; D could derive from TRBD1 or TRBD2 (5 bases each). The V gene's germline CDR1 is MNHNY and CDR2 SVGAGI (reference sequence). CDR3 length: 17 amino acids. V gave up 0 bases and J gave up 4 bases, with 16 bases separating them. CDR3 region: CASSYSISGPGYNEQFF. The CDR3 bases are TGTGCCAGCAGTTACTCGATATCAGGGCCGGGATACAATGAGCAGTTCTTC.

This clone showed up many times. This chain joins TRBV15 and TRBJ2-5; D is unclear. Per germline, CDR1 LNHNV and CDR2 YYDKDF (reference sequence). V lost 4 bases and J 3 bases, leaving 15 bases between the germline ends. The CDR3 is made up of 15 amino acids. CDR3 region: CATSKDPQRKETQYF. The DNA of the CDR3 is TGTGCCACCAGCAAAGATCCCCAGCGAAAAGAGACCCAGTACTTC.

This clone was seen ten or more times. The chain combines TRBV4-1 with TRBJ2-5; D is possibly TRBD1 (5 bases). This CDR3 is 15 amino acids long. The ends were cut back, 0 bases at V and 5 bases at J, with 13 bases in the middle. Per germline, CDR1 MGHRA and CDR2 YSYEKL. The CDR3 DNA follows: TGCGCCAGCAGCCAAGAGTGGACATATAGGGAGACCCAGTACTTC. Protein: CASSQEWTYRETQYF.

This clone showed up just a few times. Sequence at one end of the junction differs from germline and may be a read error. The CDR3 reads CASSEPGWPVELFF. CDR3 in DNA: TGTGCCAGCAGTGAACCAGGTTGGCCCGTGGAGTTGTTTTTT. The V call is TRBV6-1, the J call TRBJ2-2; no clear D. Germline assignment: CDR1 MNHNS and CDR2 SASEGT. The CDR3 totals 14 residues.

This clone was recorded at least ten times. The rearrangement uses TRBV7-2 and TRBJ2-7; 10 bases fit TRBD2. V lost 2 bases to trimming and J lost 1 base; unmatched junction nucleotides: 2. The CDR3 covers 15 residues. Germline CDR1 is SGHTA and CDR2 is FQGNSA. CDR3 nucleotide sequence: TGTGCCAGCAGCTTAAGGACTAGCGGATCCTACGAGCAGTACTTC. It is translated as CASSLRTSGSYEQYF.